The 31 T cell receptor beta chains below come from one sample, sequenced in a study of T cell repertoires in cytomegalovirus infection. MiXCR, applied by TCRdb to the reads, yields one record per CDR3 protein. Of about 830,000 distinct CDR3 sequences in the sample, approximately 29% were seen once. These TCRs are of unknown antigen specificity. Sequencing was performed on cultured CD8+ T cells from PBMCs, taken from culture after CMV antigen stimulation. These receptors originate from a human donor in good health (CMV status not recorded). Some clones in this sample may be carry-over from other donors' samples.

The table lists this clonotype with a few counts. The chain uses TRBV6-6 and TRBJ2-4; D not resolved. Germline V CDR1 and CDR2: MNHNY, SVGAGI (reference sequence). V lost 8 bases and J lost 1, with 9 bases in between. The CDR3 totals 13 residues. The CDR3 DNA sequence: TGTGCCAGCGAAGATATTGCCAAAAACATTCAGTACTTC. It yields the protein CASEDIAKNIQYF.

In DNA form, the CDR3 reads TGTGCCAGCAGCTCTGGCCGGGGTGAGCAGTTCTTC. It is translated as CASSSGRGEQFF. The rearrangement links TRBV7-9 to TRBJ2-1, with D maybe TRBD2 (5 bases). CDR1 is SEHNR, CDR2 FQNEAQ, per germline (reference sequence). V was pared by 4 bases and J by 9 bases, with 10 bases between. This CDR3 contains 12 residues.

In its sample, this clonotype was seen once. This rearrangement joins TRBV29-1 to TRBJ2-7, with TRBD2 as a possible D gene (5 bases). Trimming took 3 bases from V and 5 from J, leaving 14 bases between them. The V gene's germline CDR1 is SQVTM and CDR2 ANQGSEA. The CDR3 contains 13 residues. The CDR3 region is CSVDLGAEDEQYF. In DNA, the CDR3 is TGCAGCGTTGATTTGGGTGCGGAGGACGAGCAGTACTTC.

The V and J genes are TRBV7-6 and TRBJ2-5; D remains ambiguous. The CDR3 length is 15 residues. Germline V CDR1 and CDR2: SGHVS, FNYEAQ. The germline V and J ends were trimmed by 2 bases and 1 base, with 11 bases remaining between them. The CDR3 sequence is CASSLIMASQETQYF. In DNA form, the CDR3 reads TGTGCCAGCAGCTTAATAATGGCCAGCCAAGAGACCCAGTACTTC.

This clonotype was seen a handful of times. CDR3 nucleotide sequence: TGTGCCAGCAGCTCCAGGGACAGCAGCACAGATACGCAGTATTTT. It codes for CASSSRDSSTDTQYF. The chain joins TRBV11-3 to TRBJ2-3, with 7 positions matching TRBD1. This CDR3 spans 15 amino acids. The J segment lost 0 bases and the V segment lost 4 bases, leaving 4 bases of the junction unmatched. CDR1 and CDR2 (germline): SGHNT, YENEEA.

V and J are TRBV12-3 or TRBV12-4 and TRBJ2-2; TRBD1 or TRBD2 may be the D gene (5 bases each). This CDR3 has 15 residues. The V gene lost 7 bases and the J gene lost 4 bases, with 16 bases spanning the gap. This CDR3 is CASIWRKGSTGELFF. The DNA for the CDR3 is TGTGCCAGCATCTGGAGAAAGGGGAGCACCGGGGAGCTGTTTTTT.

The rearrangement uses TRBV19 and TRBJ2-2; 9 bases align to TRBD1. The CDR3 runs 16 residues. Trimming cost V 3 bases and J 0 bases; bases outside gene matches: 2. Germline CDR1 and CDR2: LNHDA and SQIVND (reference sequence). The CDR3 region has the DNA TGTGCCAGTAGTATCTGGACAGGGGCGAACACCGGGGAGCTGTTTTTT. This translates into CASSIWTGANTGELFF.

This clonotype was counted a few times. This sequence joins TRBV7-6 and TRBJ2-3; the D gene is possibly TRBD1 (6 bases). Germline V gives CDR1 SGHVS, CDR2 FNYEAQ. V dropped 4 bases and J dropped 0 bases, with 11 bases sitting between them. This CDR3 has 15 residues. The CDR3 bases are TGTGCCAGCAGCTCACGGGACATAAGCACAGATACGCAGTATTTT. Protein: CASSSRDISTDTQYF.

This chain joins TRBV13 and TRBJ1-6; the D gene is possibly TRBD1 (6 bases). The length of the CDR3 is 13 residues. Between the trimmed V and J ends, which lost 2 bases and 16 bases, there was a span of 15 bases. Germline CDR1 reads PRHDT; CDR2 reads FYEKMQ (reference sequence). CDR3 region: CASSLFTSGALHF. CDR3 DNA sequence: TGTGCCAGCAGCTTATTCACCTCAGGGGCTCTCCACTTT.

This clonotype was recorded a few times. V usage is TRBV5-8 and J usage is TRBJ2-4; either TRBD1 or TRBD2 may fit D (6 bases each). Germline lookup yields CDR1 SGHTS and CDR2 YDEGEE. Trimming left V 3 bases short and J 1 base short, with 23 bases between. This CDR3 region has 19 residues. DNA of the CDR3: TGTGCCAGCAGCTCACCGGATAGGGGGGCGTGGTGGGCCAAAAACATTCAGTACTTC. This gives the protein CASSSPDRGAWWAKNIQYF.

This clonotype was seen more than once but under ten times. The chain employs TRBV6-2 or TRBV6-3 and TRBJ2-3; 9 positions agree with TRBD2. CDR3 length: 14 residues. Germline loops: CDR1 MNHEY, CDR2 SVGEGT. Losses at the gene ends were 5 bases for V and 8 bases for J; bases not matched to a gene: 8. CDR3 DNA sequence: TGTGCCAGCAGTGCCGGGACTAGCCGCGGTACGCAGTATTTT. Residues: CASSAGTSRGTQYF.

The chain employs TRBV27 and TRBJ2-1, with a possible D match to TRBD1 (6 bases). The CDR3 has 14 amino acids. V was trimmed by 7 bases and J by 8 bases, leaving 18 bases between them. The germline gives CDR1 MNHEY, CDR2 SMNVEV (reference sequence). The CDR3 DNA is TGTGCCAGCATTCCCGTCGACAGGTACGATGAGCAGTTCTTC. Its translation is CASIPVDRYDEQFF.

This clonotype was counted a few times. The genes are TRBV24-1 and TRBJ2-3, with D tentatively TRBD1 (6 bases). Germline CDR1 is KGHDR and CDR2 is SFDVKD. The CDR3 loop spans 14 amino acids. V was cut by 9 bases and J by 4 bases, with 16 bases left in between. The CDR3 here is CATSGTQVPDTQYF. CDR3 DNA sequence: TGTGCCACCTCAGGGACACAGGTGCCAGATACGCAGTATTTT.

There are many counts of this clonotype. The V gene is TRBV7-2, the J gene TRBJ2-5; D not certain. The CDR3 length is 11 residues. Germline V gives CDR1 SGHTA, CDR2 FQGNSA. The V end was cut by 3 bases, the J end by 4 bases, with 3 bases between. The CDR3 DNA follows: TGTGCCAGCAGCTTCCCAGAGACCCAGTACTTC. Encoded protein: CASSFPETQYF.

This clonotype appeared a few times. The CDR3 region is CASRPQGYSTDTQYF. For the CDR3, the DNA is TGTGCCAGCAGACCACAGGGATATAGCACAGATACGCAGTATTTT. The rearrangement links TRBV27 to TRBJ2-3; tentative D call: TRBD1 (6 bases). The germline V gene encodes CDR1 MNHEY and CDR2 SMNVEV (reference sequence). V shed 6 bases and J shed 0 bases, with 13 bases lying between them. The CDR3 consists of 15 residues.

J is TRBJ2-2 and V is TRBV20-1, with 7 nucleotides matching TRBD1. CDR3 length: 12 amino acids. V shed 5 bases and J 6 bases; nucleotides not matched to a gene: 3. The germline V gene encodes CDR1 DFQATT and CDR2 SNEGSKA (reference sequence). CDR3 bases: TGCAGTGCTCCAGGACAGGCCGGGGAGCTGTTTTTT. It codes for CSAPGQAGELFF.

The V call is TRBV7-1, the J call TRBJ2-7, with D possibly matching TRBD1 (6 bases). TRBV7-1 is identified as an open reading frame with a role that is uncertain. V dropped 5 bases and J dropped 6 bases, with 14 bases sitting between them. CDR3 length: 13 residues. CDR3 amino acids: CASSPPTGSEQYF. As DNA, the CDR3 is TGTGCCAGCAGCCCCCCTACAGGGTCCGAGCAGTACTTC.

This clonotype has more than one count but fewer than ten. The chain links TRBV7-6 to TRBJ1-6; no definite D call. The germline CDR1 and CDR2 sequences are SGHVS and FNYEAQ. This CDR3 is 14 amino acids long. V was clipped by 2 bases and J by 8 bases, with 10 bases between them. CDR3 region: CASSLRSFDSPLHF. The CDR3 DNA reads TGTGCCAGCAGCTTAAGGTCCTTCGATTCACCCCTCCACTTT.

This chain uses TRBV7-6 with TRBJ2-1; TRBD1 matches at 7 bases. V was pared by 6 bases and J by 4 bases, with 3 bases of the junction left unmatched. This CDR3 comprises 13 residues. Germline V lookup: CDR1 SGHVS, CDR2 FNYEAQ. CDR3 region: CASREQGYNEQFF. The CDR3 DNA follows: TGTGCCAGCAGGGAACAGGGGTACAATGAGCAGTTCTTC. The full variable domain, completed using reference TRBV7-6 and TRBJ2-1, is GAGVSQSPRYKVTKRGQDVALRCDPISGHVSLYWYRQALGQGPEFLTYFNYEAQQDKSGLPNDRFSAERPEGSISTLTIQRTEQRDSAMYRCASREQGYNEQFFGPGTRLTVL.

This clonotype appeared many times. The chain employs TRBV6-6 and TRBJ2-6; D not resolved. Trimming took off 5 bases at V and 1 base at J, with 6 bases between the two ends. The CDR3 runs 14 residues. CDR1 is MNHNY, CDR2 SVGAGI, per germline (reference sequence). The CDR3 loop is CASSAGSGANVLTF. The DNA of the CDR3 is TGTGCCAGCAGTGCTGGGTCTGGGGCCAACGTCCTGACTTTC.

The chain carries TRBV7-9 and TRBJ2-1; TRBD1 matches at 8 bases. The length of the CDR3 is 16 residues. Germline V gene sequence: CDR1 SEHNR, CDR2 FQNEAQ (reference sequence). The V and J ends lost 5 bases and 4 bases, in that order; junction bases with no gene match: 10. This CDR3 is CASSPGQGNPYNEQFF. Here the CDR3 DNA reads TGTGCCAGCAGCCCCGGACAGGGTAATCCTTACAATGAGCAGTTCTTC.

This clonotype was picked up a small number of times. The germline gene is not matched at one end of the junction; a read error may be the cause. The chain links TRBV4-3 to TRBJ2-6, with D hard to call. Per germline, CDR1 LGHNA and CDR2 YSLEER. The CDR3 extends over 15 amino acids. The CDR3 is CASSQDNSGANVLTF. CDR3 bases: TGCGCCAGCAGTCAAGACAACTCTGGGGCCAACGTCCTGACTTTC.

This clonotype was seen ten or more times. J is TRBJ1-1 and V is TRBV7-8, with D unclear. Germline-derived CDR1 and CDR2 are SGHVS and FQNEAQ. V was shortened by 4 bases and J by 3 bases, with 12 bases between the two germline ends. The length of the CDR3 is 14 residues. Here the CDR3 DNA reads TGTGCCAGCAGCTCCCTTGGAGAGGACACTGAAGCTTTCTTT. Its translation is CASSSLGEDTEAFF. The full variable domain, its missing parts supplied by reference TRBV7-8 and TRBJ1-1, is GAGVSQSPRYKVAKRGQDVALRCDPISGHVSLFWYQQALGQGPEFLTYFQNEAQLDKSGLPSDRFFAERPEGSVSTLKIQRTQQEDSAVYLCASSSLGEDTEAFFGQGTRLTVV.

This clonotype showed up just a few times. This chain connects TRBV27 to TRBJ2-3; no definite D call. This CDR3 contains 12 residues. V lost 5 bases, J lost 10 bases, and 13 bases lay in between. Germline-derived CDR1 and CDR2 are MNHEY and SMNVEV (reference sequence). CDR3 coding DNA: TGTGCCAGCAGTCCCCAACCTGATCCGCAGTATTTT. Amino acids: CASSPQPDPQYF.

On this clonotype: A read error may explain this, as a much larger clone is one base away. This chain uses TRBV27 with TRBJ2-3; D not resolved. The CDR3 is 13 residues long. V was pared by 3 bases and J by 2 bases, with 6 bases between. The germline V gene encodes CDR1 MNHEY and CDR2 SMNVEV (reference sequence). CDR3 region: CASSFGFTDTQYF. The CDR3, as DNA: TGTGCCAGCAGTTTTGGCTTCACAGATACGCAGTATTTT.

This clonotype was found a few times. The chain carries TRBV7-7 and TRBJ2-2; 8 bases match TRBD2. This CDR3 contains 14 residues. In germline, CDR1 is SSHAT, CDR2 FNYEAQ (reference sequence). CDR3 in DNA: TGTGCTAGCGGGGCCGGGTTTTCCACCGGGGAGCTGTTTTTT. It is translated as CASGAGFSTGELFF.

V gene TRBV20-1 combines with J gene TRBJ2-1; 8 bases line up with TRBD2. The CDR3 is made up of 16 amino acids. Germline CDR1 is DFQATT and CDR2 is SNEGSKA (reference sequence). J lost 4 bases, V lost 1 base, and 9 bases had no gene match. CDR3 nucleotide sequence: TGCAGTGCTAGAGGACCTATAGCGGGGATTTACAATGAGCAGTTCTTC. Residues: CSARGPIAGIYNEQFF.

This clonotype appeared many times. At one boundary the junction diverges from the germline segment, which might be a read error. This sequence joins TRBV7-8 and TRBJ1-2; no clear D gene. The CDR3 is 12 amino acids. The germline V gene encodes CDR1 SGHVS and CDR2 FQNEAQ. CDR3 nucleotide sequence: TGTGCCAGCCTTGGCAGCAGCGCCATCCTTAACTTC. Translating gives CASLGSSAILNF.

This chain joins TRBV9 and TRBJ2-1; 8 nucleotides line up with TRBD2. The CDR3 covers 14 residues. In germline, CDR1 is SGDLS, CDR2 YYNGEE. V lost 3 bases and J lost 3; bases outside the gene matches: 2. DNA of the CDR3: TGTGCCAGCAGCGCACGGGGGGGCTACAATGAGCAGTTCTTC. This sequence encodes CASSARGGYNEQFF.

The J gene is TRBJ2-6, the V gene TRBV28; D call uncertain. The CDR3 has 15 residues. Germline-derived CDR1 and CDR2 are MDHEN and SYDVKM. Trimming left V 3 bases short and J 0 bases short, with 6 bases between. The CDR3 loop reads CASSFWDSGANVLTF. DNA for the CDR3: TGTGCCAGCAGTTTCTGGGACTCTGGGGCCAACGTCCTGACTTTC. Full variable domain (rest looked up from reference TRBV28 and TRBJ2-6): DVKVTQSSRYLVKRTGEKVFLECVQDMDHENMFWYRQDPGLGLRLIYFSYDVKMKEKGDIPEGYSVSREKKERFSLILESASTNQTSMYLCASSFWDSGANVLTFGAGSRLTVL.

This chain joins TRBV6-6 and TRBJ1-1; D is unclear. This CDR3 is built from 15 residues. Germline V gene sequence: CDR1 MNHNY, CDR2 SVGAGI (reference sequence). V lost 0 bases to trimming and J lost 1 base, with 9 bases between them. This CDR3 reads CASSYSMRANTEAFF. CDR3 in DNA: TGTGCCAGCAGTTACTCTATGAGAGCGAACACTGAAGCTTTCTTT.